The TCR beta chain described here comes from a study of shared clonotypes between healthy human individuals (TCRdb year 2020). Study-wide context: Three men and two women, aged 18 to 49 years, made up the cohort. To estimate repertoire size and how much clonotype sharing occurs between individuals, the study deeply sequenced the blood TCR repertoires of about five healthy adults. Each donor's leukapheresis produced roughly between roughly 0.85 and 9 billion PBMCs. To increase sequencing depth and limit assay-specific biases, different laboratories used diverse techniques to prepare libraries and sequence TCR repertoires. For each donor, CD4 naive and CD4 memory were each run on three plates, CD8 naive on two plates, and CD8 memory on one plate. Study-level results and caveats: Sampling was limited to blood, and TCR repertoires in tissue likely differ from TCR repertoires in blood. Estimated clonotype richness was generally larger for naive than for memory subsets. Because the study included a small number of donors, the genetic and exposure-history diversity represented was limited. Across a handful of donors, approximately 5% of naive CD4, 3% to 4% of naive CD8, about 2.3% of memory CD4, and 0.4% of memory CD8 clonotypes were shared. Even with the large sequencing depth, rarefaction of the sorted-subset datasets indicated that sequencing was incomplete. Based on pairwise subsampling, the degree of clonotype sharing among donors was expected to be affected by sequencing depth. Clonotypes shared by all four sorted-subset donors showed higher generation probabilities than non-shared clonotypes.

CDR1 and CDR2, looked up from the germline V gene, are KGHSH and LQKENI. V is cut by 3 bases and J by 5 bases, and the space between the germline ends is 13 bases. The CDR3 measures 15 amino acids from cysteine to phenylalanine. Only the CDR3 DNA is retained, 45 bases long and in frame from the first base. TCR CDR3 regions were amplified from genomic DNA by multiplex PCR using the deep immunoSEQ assay. For each cell subset, the extracted genomic DNA was distributed evenly across all wells of several immunoSEQ 96-well plates, and each plate served as one replicate. For sorted subsets, each replicate PCR was loaded with roughly 200 ng genomic DNA, equivalent to 30,000 to 35,000 T cell genomes. Purified libraries were measured with a Qubit 3.0 fluorometer, size-checked on a Bioanalyzer 2100, and measured again with the KAPA Library Quantification kit. A separate single-read 150-cycle Illumina NextSeq 550 flow cell was used to sequence each immunoSEQ 96-well plate. Turning to the authors' computational methods: Because only junctional sequences without quality scores were contained in the immunoSEQ output, filtering matching that applied to full-length reads could not be performed. Sequences were annotated with PyIR, a Python wrapper for IgBLAST v1.9, and V/J genes and CDR3 were assigned using IMGT germline references. Reads were filtered out if the reads had weak V/J assignments (E-value above 1e-6), no CDR3, stop codons, out-of-frame junctions, or ambiguous translated residues. V3J clonotypes were defined as sequences sharing the same inferred V gene, J gene, and CDR3 amino acid sequence. The percentage overlap between two repertoires was calculated by dividing the number of shared unique clonotypes by the size of the smaller repertoire. RTK rarefaction, the Chao1 estimator, and Recon v2.1 estimates of unobserved clonotypes were used to assess repertoire richness. For all TCRbeta clonotypes obtained by the gDNA method from a few donors, generation probabilities were computed with OLGA. In its TCRdb copy, this immuneACCESS table keeps in-frame sequences only and misses some clones. Where compared with another copy, unresolved V genes explain less than half of these, and the others have no known cause. That table supplies the V and J calls and clone size; D and trimming were determined from the DNA. Counted in this sample were 2 million to 2.5 million clones; approximately 95% of them appeared once. The top ten clonotypes cover 0.3% to 0.4% of the sample.

As to this clone: Its antigen remains undetermined. Qualities for individual bases were not recorded, and no much larger clone is one base off.

Healthy HIV-negative adults with no recently reported acute infections or vaccinations were included as donors. Only Caucasian adults living in Nashville, Tennessee, USA were represented among the donors. CD4+ T cells were enriched by magnetic negative selection; naive cells were then positively selected on CD45RA, and the negative fraction formed the memory subset. Blood was obtained by leukapheresis, after which PBMCs were separated by Ficoll-Histopaque density gradient centrifugation and cryopreserved in liquid nitrogen vapor phase. Analytical flow cytometry was used to check the purity and quantity of every magnetically sorted T cell population. Each sorted fraction had its genomic DNA isolated and then quantified by UV absorbance on a Nanodrop 2000c.

The rearranged chain carries TRBV18 and TRBJ1-4, with no reliable assignment of the D segment. Sequencing was performed on naive CD4+ T cells from PBMCs. Read against the paper, the sample's cell subset or site label means: CD45RA+ positively selected. The source of this sequence is a man between 18 and 29 years old in good health. Some clones in this sample may be carry-over from other donors' samples. The CDR3 region has the sequence CASSPWAGENEKLFF. The DNA sequence is TGTGCCAGCTCACCCTGGGCAGGAGAAAATGAAAAACTGTTTTTT.